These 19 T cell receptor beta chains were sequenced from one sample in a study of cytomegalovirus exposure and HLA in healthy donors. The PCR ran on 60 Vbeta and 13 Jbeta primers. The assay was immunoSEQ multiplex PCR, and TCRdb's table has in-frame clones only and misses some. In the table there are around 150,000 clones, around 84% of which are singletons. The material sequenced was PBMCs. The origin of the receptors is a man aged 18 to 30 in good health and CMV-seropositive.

The CDR3 protein is CASTFQVAGGGDIQYF. CDR3 coding DNA: TGTGCCAGCACCTTTCAGGTGGCGGGGGGCGGGGACATTCAGTACTTC. V and J are TRBV7-2 and TRBJ2-4; TRBD2 aligns across 8 bases. V dropped 7 bases and J dropped 8; count of bases not matched to a gene: 16. CDR1 is SGHTA, CDR2 FQGNSA, per germline. CDR3 length equals 16 residues.

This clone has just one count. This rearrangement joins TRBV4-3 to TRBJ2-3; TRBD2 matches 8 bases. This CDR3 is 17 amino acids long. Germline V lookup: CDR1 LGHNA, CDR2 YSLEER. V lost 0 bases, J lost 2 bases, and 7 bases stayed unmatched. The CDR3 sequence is CASSQDPTSGNTDTQYF. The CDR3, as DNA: TGCGCCAGCAGCCAAGATCCTACTAGCGGCAACACAGATACGCAGTATTTT.

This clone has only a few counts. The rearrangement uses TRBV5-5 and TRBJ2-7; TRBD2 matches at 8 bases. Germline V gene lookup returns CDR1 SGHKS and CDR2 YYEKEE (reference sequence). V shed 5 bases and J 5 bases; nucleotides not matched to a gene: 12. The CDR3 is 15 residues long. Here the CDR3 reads CASSPGGEYTHEQYF. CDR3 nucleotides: TGTGCCAGCAGTCCGGGGGGGGAATACACCCACGAGCAGTACTTC.

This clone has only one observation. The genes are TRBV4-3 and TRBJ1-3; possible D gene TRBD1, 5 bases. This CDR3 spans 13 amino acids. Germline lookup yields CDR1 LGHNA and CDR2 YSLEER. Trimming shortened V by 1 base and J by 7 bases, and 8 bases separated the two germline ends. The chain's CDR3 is CASSQATVNTIYF. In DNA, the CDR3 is TGCGCCAGCAGCCAAGCGACAGTCAACACCATATATTTT.

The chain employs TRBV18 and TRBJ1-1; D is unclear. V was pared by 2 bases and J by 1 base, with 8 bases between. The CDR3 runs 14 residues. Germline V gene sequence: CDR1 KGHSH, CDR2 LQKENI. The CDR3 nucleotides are TGTGCCAGCTCACCATGGGGAGGGAACACTGAAGCTTTCTTT. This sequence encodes CASSPWGGNTEAFF.

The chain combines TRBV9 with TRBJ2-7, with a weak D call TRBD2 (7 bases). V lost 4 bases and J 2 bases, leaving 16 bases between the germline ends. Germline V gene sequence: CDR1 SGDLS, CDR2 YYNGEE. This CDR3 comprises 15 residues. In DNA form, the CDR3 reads TGTGCCAGCAGCCCCTCGGAGGGGGGGCCCTACGAGCAGTACTTC. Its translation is CASSPSEGGPYEQYF.

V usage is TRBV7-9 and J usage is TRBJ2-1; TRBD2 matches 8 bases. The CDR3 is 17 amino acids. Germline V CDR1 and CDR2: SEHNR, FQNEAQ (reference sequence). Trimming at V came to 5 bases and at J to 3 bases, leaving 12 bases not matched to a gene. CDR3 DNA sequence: TGTGCCAGCAGCCCCTCCTTCACTAGCGGTATCTACAATGAGCAGTTCTTC. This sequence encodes CASSPSFTSGIYNEQFF.

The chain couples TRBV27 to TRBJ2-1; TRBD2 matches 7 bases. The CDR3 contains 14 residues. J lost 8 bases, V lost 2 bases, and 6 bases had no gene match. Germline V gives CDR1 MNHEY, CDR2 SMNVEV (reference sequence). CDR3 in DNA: TGTGCCAGCAGTTTAGGGGGGGGTTTGGATGAGCAGTTCTTC. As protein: CASSLGGGLDEQFF.

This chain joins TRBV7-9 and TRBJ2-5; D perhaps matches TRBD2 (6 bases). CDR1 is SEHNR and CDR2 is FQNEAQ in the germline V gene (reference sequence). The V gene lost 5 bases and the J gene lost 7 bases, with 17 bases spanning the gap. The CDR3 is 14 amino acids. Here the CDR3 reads CASSLPGGPGTQYF. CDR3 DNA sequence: TGTGCCAGCAGCCTCCCCGGGGGACCTGGGACCCAGTACTTC. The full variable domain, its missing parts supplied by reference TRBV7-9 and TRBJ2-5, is DTGVSQNPRHKITKRGQNVTFRCDPISEHNRLYWYRQTLGQGPEFLTYFQNEAQLEKSRLLSDRFSAERPKGSFSTLEIQRTEQGDSAMYLCASSLPGGPGTQYFGPGTRLLVL.

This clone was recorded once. This CDR3 reads CASATDRVETQYF. The CDR3 nucleotides are TGTGCTAGTGCCACCGACAGGGTAGAGACCCAGTACTTC. The V call is TRBV12-5, the J call TRBJ2-5, with TRBD1 identical over 7 bases. V lost 7 bases to trimming and J lost 4 bases; unmatched junction nucleotides: 6. The CDR3 contains 13 residues. Germline CDR1 reads LGHNT; CDR2 reads FRNRAP.

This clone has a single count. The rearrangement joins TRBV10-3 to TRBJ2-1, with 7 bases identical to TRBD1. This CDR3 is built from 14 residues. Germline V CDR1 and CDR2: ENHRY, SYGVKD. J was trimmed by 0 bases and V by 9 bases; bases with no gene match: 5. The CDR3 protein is CAITGVPSYNEQFF. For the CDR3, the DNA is TGTGCCATTACAGGGGTTCCCTCCTACAATGAGCAGTTCTTC.

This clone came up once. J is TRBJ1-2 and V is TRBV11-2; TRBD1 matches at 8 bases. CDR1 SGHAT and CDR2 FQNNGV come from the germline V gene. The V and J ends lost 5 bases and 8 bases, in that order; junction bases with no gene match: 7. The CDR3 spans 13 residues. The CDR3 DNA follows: TGTGCCAGCAGCCGGGGGACAGGTGCCGGCTACACCTTC. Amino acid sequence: CASSRGTGAGYTF.

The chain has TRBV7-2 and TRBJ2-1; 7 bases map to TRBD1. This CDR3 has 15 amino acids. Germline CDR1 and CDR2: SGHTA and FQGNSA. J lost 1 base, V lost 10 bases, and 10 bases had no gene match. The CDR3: CAIGKGGESYNEQFF. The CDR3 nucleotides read TGTGCCATCGGGAAAGGGGGCGAATCCTACAATGAGCAGTTCTTC.

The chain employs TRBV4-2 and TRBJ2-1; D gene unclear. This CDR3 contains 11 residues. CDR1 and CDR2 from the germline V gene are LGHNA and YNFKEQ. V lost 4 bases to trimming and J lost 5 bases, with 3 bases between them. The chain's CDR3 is CASSLNNEQFF. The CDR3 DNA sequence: TGTGCCAGCAGCCTAAACAATGAGCAGTTCTTC.

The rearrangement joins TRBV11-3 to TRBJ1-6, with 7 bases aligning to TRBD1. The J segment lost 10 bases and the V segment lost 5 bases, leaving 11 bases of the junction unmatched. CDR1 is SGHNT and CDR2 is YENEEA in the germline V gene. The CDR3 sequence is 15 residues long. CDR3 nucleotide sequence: TGTGCCAGCAGCCGTGGGGGAGACAGGGACTCACCCCTCCACTTT. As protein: CASSRGGDRDSPLHF. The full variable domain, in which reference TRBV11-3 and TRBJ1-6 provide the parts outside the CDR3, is EAGVVQSPRYKIIEKKQPVAFWCNPISGHNTLYWYLQNLGQGPELLIRYENEEAVDDSQLPKDRFSAERLKGVDSTLKIQPAELGDSAVYLCASSRGGDRDSPLHFGNGTRLTVT.

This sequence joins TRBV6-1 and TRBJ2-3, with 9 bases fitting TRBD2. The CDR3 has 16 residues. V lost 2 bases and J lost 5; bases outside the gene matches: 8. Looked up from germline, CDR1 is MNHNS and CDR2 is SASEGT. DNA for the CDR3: TGTGCCAGCAGTGAACGAGGGCGGGGGGGCGGAGATACGCAGTATTTT. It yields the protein CASSERGRGGGDTQYF.

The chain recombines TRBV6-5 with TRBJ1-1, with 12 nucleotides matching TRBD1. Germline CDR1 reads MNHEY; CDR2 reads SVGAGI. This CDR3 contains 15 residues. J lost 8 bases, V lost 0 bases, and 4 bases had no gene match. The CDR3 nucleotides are TGTGCCAGCAGTTACTCGGGACAGGGGGCATTCGAAGCTTTCTTT. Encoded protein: CASSYSGQGAFEAFF.

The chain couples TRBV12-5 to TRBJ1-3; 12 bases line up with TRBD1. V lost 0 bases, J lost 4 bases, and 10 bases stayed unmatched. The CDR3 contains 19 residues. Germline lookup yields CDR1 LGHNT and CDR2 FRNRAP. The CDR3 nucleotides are TGTGCTAGTGGTTTGGTCCCTAAGGGACAGGGGGCGGAAGGAAACACCATATATTTT. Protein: CASGLVPKGQGAEGNTIYF.

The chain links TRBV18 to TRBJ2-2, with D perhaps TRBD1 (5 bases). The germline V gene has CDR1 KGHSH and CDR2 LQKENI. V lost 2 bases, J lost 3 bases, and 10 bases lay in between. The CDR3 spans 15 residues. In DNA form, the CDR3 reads TGTGCCAGCTCACCAGTACAGGATTACACCGGGGAGCTGTTTTTT. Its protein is CASSPVQDYTGELFF.